This TCR beta chain appears in the sequencing data of a study of monozygotic twins with inflammatory bowel disease. Used for each TCR library was about 3.5 ug of total RNA. During cDNA synthesis, UMIs that each contained a 6-nucleotide sample barcode were added by means of template switching. TCRdb derives one entry per CDR3 protein from the 5' RACE reads, leaving out DNA. The table lists 400,000 or so distinct CDR3 sequences. Notes on the study in general: Twin pairs that were concordant did not differ from discordant pairs in repertoire similarity, possibly from limited power. Added variability in patient repertoires may stem from differing immunosuppressive treatments.

About this clonotype itself: The antigen is unknown.

Per the germline V gene, CDR1 is MNHEY and CDR2 is SVGEGT. This CDR3 comprises 13 residues. Input material: blood. This clonotype originated in a human donor with ulcerative colitis or Crohn's disease, or a healthy co-twin of an affected twin (not recorded which). This rearrangement joins TRBV6-2 or TRBV6-3 to TRBJ1-5. The CDR3 sequence is CASSQINNQPQHF.